Presented here are 25 T cell receptor beta chains from one specimen sequenced in a study of regulatory T cells in long-lasting Graves disease. Regarding time point: newly diagnosed GD, antithyroid drugs for less than 3 months. Preparation of the TCR library used RNA extracted from PBMCs. CDR3 regions were amplified by Arm-PCR using iRepertoire HTBI primers to build TCR beta libraries. TCRdb re-called the multiplex PCR reads through MiXCR, storing one row per CDR3 protein. The data hold 300,000 to 400,000 distinct CDR3 sequences, with roughly a sixth observed a single time. The sample consisted of peripheral blood mononuclear cells (PBMCs), taken at new diagnosis, from a patient treated with antithyroid drugs. The receptors here all came from a female donor with Graves disease.

This clonotype has ten or more counts. The rearrangement uses TRBV12-5 and TRBJ1-1, with no clear D. Germline CDR1 and CDR2: LGHNT and FRNRAP. V lost 7 bases and J 2 bases, leaving 11 bases between the germline ends. This CDR3 is built from 13 residues. CDR3 residues: CASETWANTEAFF. DNA of the CDR3: TGTGCTAGTGAAACGTGGGCCAACACTGAAGCTTTCTTT.

The sample holds many counts of this clonotype. The chain's CDR3 is CASSLLGRRGNTIYF. CDR3 DNA: TGTGCCAGCAGCTTACTCGGAAGAAGAGGAAACACCATATATTTT. The rearrangement uses TRBV7-2 and TRBJ1-3, with no clear D. The ends were cut back, 2 bases at V and 4 bases at J, with 12 bases in the middle. Per the germline V gene, CDR1 is SGHTA and CDR2 is FQGNSA. The CDR3 length is 15 residues.

Worth noting for this clonotype: A read error may be the cause here, since a much bigger clone is one base away. J is TRBJ2-1 and V is TRBV5-1; D is possibly TRBD1 or TRBD2 (5 bases each). The CDR3 loop spans 14 amino acids. Germline CDR1 SGHRS, CDR2 YFSETQ. Written as DNA, the CDR3 is TGCGCCGGCAGCTTCCGGGACGCGAACAATGAGCAGTTCTTC. Its protein product is CAGSFRDANNEQFF.

This chain uses TRBV2 with TRBJ2-4; D might be TRBD2 (6 bases). The CDR3 has 16 residues. V lost 5 bases, J lost 1 base, and 15 bases lay in between. Germline CDR1 is SNHLY and CDR2 is FYNNEI. CDR3 amino acids: CASSSPSGGAKNIQYF. The CDR3 region has the DNA TGTGCCAGCAGTTCCCCCTCTGGGGGGGCCAAAAACATTCAGTACTTC.

This clonotype was found many times. This sequence joins TRBV12-3 or TRBV12-4 and TRBJ2-7; 8 nucleotides match TRBD2. V gave up 6 bases and J gave up 3 bases; unmatched junction bases: 7. This CDR3 has 14 amino acids. CDR3 nucleotide sequence: TGTGCCAGCAGCCCCGGGGGGGAAAACTACGAGCAGTACTTC. It encodes CASSPGGENYEQYF.

This clonotype showed up many times. V usage is TRBV5-8 and J usage is TRBJ2-7, with 10 bases aligning to TRBD2. Germline loops: CDR1 SGHTS, CDR2 YDEGEE. V gave up 6 bases and J gave up 4 bases; unmatched junction bases: 4. The CDR3 is made up of 13 amino acids. The DNA for the CDR3 is TGTGCCAGCACTGGACTAGCGGCTTACGAGCAGTACTTC. Protein product: CASTGLAAYEQYF.

This clonotype has at least ten counts. The chain has TRBV12-3 or TRBV12-4 and TRBJ1-2; D is undetermined. The V end was cut by 3 bases, the J end by 3 bases, with 8 bases between. CDR3 length: 13 residues. The CDR3 is CASSLVQDYGYTF. The CDR3 DNA reads as TGTGCCAGCAGTTTGGTGCAGGACTATGGCTACACCTTC.

The gene calls are TRBV12-3 or TRBV12-4 and TRBJ1-1; the match to TRBD1 covers 7 bases. The trim removed 3 bases at V and 8 bases at J, leaving 6 bases unmatched. The CDR3 is made up of 13 amino acids. Written as DNA, the CDR3 is TGTGCCAGCAGTTTCAGAGACAGGGAGGAAGCTTTCTTT. This translates into CASSFRDREEAFF.

V usage is TRBV28 and J usage is TRBJ2-3, with D perhaps being TRBD1 or TRBD2 (5 bases each). Per the germline V gene, CDR1 is MDHEN and CDR2 is SYDVKM. The CDR3 extends over 15 amino acids. V was trimmed by 5 bases and J by 3 bases, leaving 15 bases between them. The CDR3 reads CASSILSGQTDTQYF. In nucleotides, the CDR3 is TGTGCCAGCAGTATTCTCTCGGGGCAAACAGATACGCAGTATTTT.

This clonotype was seen a few times. This may stem from a read error, because a much larger clone lies one nucleotide away. The rearrangement uses TRBV6-1 and TRBJ2-7; 8 bases agree with TRBD2. The ends lost 6 bases at V and 5 bases at J; junction bases unmatched: 9. The CDR3 spans 14 residues. Looked up from germline, CDR1 is MNHNS and CDR2 is SASEGT. The CDR3 coding sequence is TGTGCCAGCAGGGCCGGGACTAGTGATCACGAGCAGTACTTC. It yields the protein CASRAGTSDHEQYF.

This clonotype was counted at least ten times. The chain uses TRBV5-1 and TRBJ2-5; D call uncertain. The length of the CDR3 is 13 residues. Per germline, CDR1 SGHRS and CDR2 YFSETQ. Between the trimmed V and J ends, which lost 0 bases and 5 bases, there was a span of 8 bases. CDR3 DNA: TGCGCCAGCAGCTTGGATAGGTGGGAGACCCAGTACTTC. The encoded protein is CASSLDRWETQYF.

The J gene is TRBJ1-6, the V gene TRBV30; 7 nucleotides agree with TRBD1. The CDR3 is 13 amino acids. V shed 4 bases and J 9 bases; nucleotides not matched to a gene: 6. The germline V gene has CDR1 GTSNPN and CDR2 SVGIG (reference sequence). Here the CDR3 DNA reads TGTGCCTGGAAACACAGGGGAAGTTCACCCCTCCACTTT. Translated, it gives CAWKHRGSSPLHF.

The CDR3 nucleotides are TGTGCCAGTAGTATCAGAGGCGGAAACACCGGGGAGCTGTTTTTT. It codes for CASSIRGGNTGELFF. This chain connects TRBV19 to TRBJ2-2, with D hard to call. The germline CDR1 and CDR2 sequences are LNHDA and SQIVND (reference sequence). The CDR3 extends over 15 amino acids. Trimming took 3 bases from V and 2 from J, leaving 10 bases between them. Drawing the rest from reference TRBV19 and TRBJ2-2, the complete variable domain is DGGITQSPKYLFRKEGQNVTLSCEQNLNHDAMYWYRQDPGQGLRLIYYSQIVNDFQKGDIAEGYSVSREKKESFPLTVTSAQKNPTAFYLCASSIRGGNTGELFFGEGSRLTVL.

Ten or more counts support this clonotype. This sequence joins TRBV12-3 or TRBV12-4 and TRBJ1-5, with TRBD1 as a possible D gene (6 bases). The CDR3 is made up of 17 amino acids. With 4 bases removed from V and 0 bases from J, the gap between germline ends came to 16 bases. The CDR3 sequence: CASSYQGSGYSNQPQHF. CDR3 sequence (DNA): TGTGCCAGCAGTTATCAGGGGAGCGGGTATAGCAATCAGCCCCAGCATTTT.

This clonotype was observed a handful of times. The chain links TRBV18 to TRBJ2-7; possible D gene TRBD1, 6 bases. The V end lost 2 bases, the J end lost 1 base, and 9 bases lay between the germline ends. The CDR3 has 14 amino acids. The germline CDR1 and CDR2 sequences are KGHSH and LQKENI. The chain's CDR3 is CASSPKDRSYEQYF. CDR3 nucleotides: TGTGCCAGCTCACCAAAGGACAGATCCTACGAGCAGTACTTC.

This clonotype was observed a handful of times. This sequence joins TRBV27 and TRBJ2-5; D is perhaps TRBD1 or TRBD2 (6 bases each). V was pared by 8 bases and J by 3 bases, with 25 bases between. This CDR3 contains 17 residues. CDR1 and CDR2 from the germline V gene are MNHEY and SMNVEV (reference sequence). The CDR3 sequence: CASRSGAWGDTEETQYF. The CDR3 bases are TGTGCCAGCCGTTCGGGGGCGTGGGGGGACACCGAAGAGACCCAGTACTTC.

The V and J genes are TRBV20-1 and TRBJ2-5; 8 bases agree with TRBD1. CDR3 length equals 13 residues. The ends lost 6 bases at V and 5 bases at J; junction bases unmatched: 8. Germline lookup yields CDR1 DFQATT and CDR2 SNEGSKA (reference sequence). The CDR3 region has the DNA TGCAGTGCAACAGACAGGGGTTGGGAGACCCAGTACTTC. Its protein product is CSATDRGWETQYF.

This clonotype was seen many times. The CDR3 region is CASSYSWANQPQHF. The CDR3 nucleotides are TGTGCCAGCAGTTACTCTTGGGCCAATCAGCCCCAGCATTTT. The chain employs TRBV6-5 and TRBJ1-5, with D uncertain. V was trimmed by 0 bases and J by 3 bases, leaving 6 bases between them. The germline gives CDR1 MNHEY, CDR2 SVGAGI. This CDR3 is 14 amino acids long.

In its sample, this clonotype was seen many times. The V and J genes are TRBV18 and TRBJ2-7; D is possibly TRBD1 (5 bases). Trimming took 3 bases from V and 3 from J, leaving 6 bases between them. CDR3 size: 12 residues. Germline V gives CDR1 KGHSH, CDR2 LQKENI. CDR3 sequence: CASSPDNYEQYF. The CDR3 region has the DNA TGTGCCAGCTCACCGGACAACTACGAGCAGTACTTC.

This clonotype was counted many times. The rearrangement links TRBV20-1 to TRBJ2-2; D may match TRBD1 or TRBD2 (5 bases each). Germline CDR1 is DFQATT and CDR2 is SNEGSKA (reference sequence). CDR3 length: 14 amino acids. The V end was cut by 5 bases, the J end by 1 base, with 11 bases between. The CDR3 coding sequence is TGCAGTGCTCCTCTTGGGGGGAACACCGGGGAGCTGTTTTTT. Amino acids: CSAPLGGNTGELFF.

This clonotype was detected many times. The chain couples TRBV6-5 to TRBJ1-1; D is unclear. This CDR3 has 13 amino acids. The germline CDR1 and CDR2 sequences are MNHEY and SVGAGI. V was cut by 0 bases and J by 4 bases, with 6 bases left in between. CDR3 DNA: TGTGCCAGCAGTTACTCTATCGGCACTGAAGCTTTCTTT. This sequence encodes CASSYSIGTEAFF.

The chain has TRBV19 and TRBJ1-3; D uncertain. Germline V gene data show CDR1 as LNHDA and CDR2 as SQIVND (reference sequence). CDR3 length equals 14 residues. The V gene lost 3 bases and the J gene lost 4 bases, with 10 bases spanning the gap. CDR3 sequence (DNA): TGTGCCAGTAGTATTCTGGCAGACGGAAACACCATATATTTT. It codes for CASSILADGNTIYF.

This clonotype came up once. The J gene is TRBJ1-5, the V gene TRBV19, with 10 bases aligning to TRBD1. CDR1 and CDR2 from the germline V gene are LNHDA and SQIVND (reference sequence). The CDR3 runs to 14 residues. Trimming cost V 6 bases and J 6 bases; bases outside gene matches: 5. CDR3 protein: CASSRGQGIQPQHF. The CDR3 DNA reads as TGTGCCAGTAGCCGGGGACAGGGGATTCAGCCCCAGCATTTT.

Worth noting for this clonotype: This CDR3 fails to terminate in the conserved phenylalanine or tryptophan, so it likely reflects a read error. The DNA is left out, because the CDR3 cannot be placed on it with certainty; the CDR3 is given as TCRdb lists it. The chain links TRBV12-3 or TRBV12-4 to TRBJ2-7; the table's D call TRBD2 went unverified against the DNA. The CDR3 is 9 residues long, ends included. CDR3 sequence: CASSSGLAG.

This clonotype was seen repeatedly, ten times or more. V usage is TRBV7-9 and J usage is TRBJ1-4; 10 nucleotides align to TRBD1. V dropped 6 bases and J dropped 5; count of bases not matched to a gene: 9. The germline V gene encodes CDR1 SEHNR and CDR2 FQNEAQ (reference sequence). The CDR3 extends over 16 amino acids. CDR3 sequence (DNA): TGTGCCAGCAGTCGTAACCGGGACAGGGGAAATGAAAAACTGTTTTTT. It translates to CASSRNRDRGNEKLFF.